This T cell receptor (beta chain) was obtained from a study of blood T cell repertoires in COVID-19. Study information: The United States, Italy and Spain were the sources of the acute and convalescent COVID-19 samples.

Produced via immunoSEQ multiplex PCR; TCRdb's table is partial and in-frame only. The table records a few hundred thousand clones, approximately 84% of them present only once. The study recruited people aged 18 to 89 years across more than 20 US areas. The CDR3 extends over 15 amino acids. Trimming at V came to 6 bases and at J to 3 bases, leaving 6 bases not matched to a gene. Germline V gene sequence: CDR1 SNHLY, CDR2 FYNNEI. The chain joins TRBV2 to TRBJ2-3; TRBD2 matches 10 bases. The sequenced sample was PBMCs or T cells enriched from blood (not recorded which). The sequence came from a woman in her fifties or sixties who had been exposed to COVID-19. The CDR3 here is CASSGSGGATDTQYF. CDR3 nucleotide sequence: TGTGCCAGCAGCGGGAGCGGGGGGGCGACAGATACGCAGTATTTT.